Listed below are T cell receptor beta chains from one sample, sequenced in a study of cytomegalovirus exposure and HLA in healthy donors. TCRdb's copy holds only in-frame clones and misses some; the assay was immunoSEQ multiplex PCR. The table lists about 220,000 clones, approximately 68% of them singletons, with roughly 1.9% in the top ten. Sequenced input: PBMCs. The receptor set was obtained from a woman under 40 in good health and CMV-seronegative. The CDR3 runs from the conserved cysteine through the conserved F or W. Fields, in order: D gene, V gene, J gene, clone size, CDR3 DNA, CDR3 protein. D genes are given only for firm matches. Clone size is shown for a subset of rows, as once, few, many or a class of expanded clone.

d_gene: TRBD1; v_gene: TRBV18; j_gene: TRBJ1-2; abundance: once; CDR3nt: TGTGCCAGCTCACCACCTGGTTGGACAGGGGGCTATGGCTACACCTTC; CDR3aa: CASSPPGWTGGYGYTF
d_gene: TRBD2; v_gene: TRBV7-8; j_gene: TRBJ2-1; abundance: -; CDR3nt: TGTGCCAGCAGCTTTGTTTGGGGGGGGAGCTACAATGAGCAGTTCTTC; CDR3aa: CASSFVWGGSYNEQFF
d_gene: TRBD1; v_gene: TRBV19; j_gene: TRBJ1-5; abundance: -; CDR3nt: TGTGCCAGTACGGACAGGGCAGGAGGGGGGTATAATCAGCCCCAGCATTTT; CDR3aa: CASTDRAGGGYNQPQHF
d_gene: -; v_gene: TRBV10-1; j_gene: TRBJ1-1; abundance: few; CDR3nt: TGCGCCAGCAGTGAGTCAGGGGGCACTGAAGCTTTCTTT; CDR3aa: CASSESGGTEAFF
d_gene: TRBD1; v_gene: TRBV7-9; j_gene: TRBJ1-6; abundance: few; CDR3nt: TGTTCCAGCAGCTTAGAATCAGGACAGGTTGGTTCACCCCTCCACTTT; CDR3aa: CSSSLESGQVGSPLHF
d_gene: TRBD1; v_gene: TRBV13; j_gene: TRBJ1-4; abundance: -; CDR3nt: TGTGCCAGCAGCTTACAGGGGGGAAAACTGTTTTTT; CDR3aa: CASSLQGGKLFF
d_gene: TRBD2; v_gene: TRBV2; j_gene: TRBJ2-1; abundance: -; CDR3nt: TGTGCCAGCAGGGCGGGACTAGCGAAAAGCGAGCAGTTCTTC; CDR3aa: CASRAGLAKSEQFF
d_gene: -; v_gene: TRBV5-1; j_gene: TRBJ2-5; abundance: few; CDR3nt: TGCGCCAGCGGCACACAGGGACAAGAGACCCAGTACTTC; CDR3aa: CASGTQGQETQYF
d_gene: -; v_gene: TRBV9; j_gene: TRBJ2-7; abundance: -; CDR3nt: TGTGCCAGCAGCTTGTCCGTCGAGCAGTACTTC; CDR3aa: CASSLSVEQYF
d_gene: TRBD1; v_gene: TRBV6-6; j_gene: TRBJ1-3; abundance: few; CDR3nt: TGTGCCAGCAGTCGGACAGGGAAGGGTGGAAACACCATATATTTT; CDR3aa: CASSRTGKGGNTIYF
d_gene: -; v_gene: TRBV2; j_gene: TRBJ1-1; abundance: -; CDR3nt: TGTGCCAGCAGTGAAGGAGCCTTCCTCACTGAAGCTTTCTTT; CDR3aa: CASSEGAFLTEAFF
d_gene: TRBD1; v_gene: TRBV6-6; j_gene: TRBJ1-1; abundance: -; CDR3nt: TGTGCCAGCAGTTCTAGCCGGGACAGGGACGCTGAAGCTTTCTTT; CDR3aa: CASSSSRDRDAEAFF